The sequence of this TCR beta chain was determined in a study of T cells in Graves' hyperthyroidism and ophthalmopathy. Broader study findings: Using 13 V-J features, a model discriminated ophthalmopathy from stable hyperthyroidism.

Exclusion followed for patients with uncontrolled infection, other autoimmune disease, pregnancy or lactation. For the diagnoses, clinical symptoms, serum thyroxine and TRAb, thyroid ultrasound and orbital computed tomography were used. It was around 11 ml of fresh peripheral blood that supplied the PBMCs. V gave up 5 bases and J gave up 5 bases, with 11 bases separating them. Germline V gene data show CDR1 as MNHEY and CDR2 as SVGEGT. The CDR3 runs to 13 residues. Amplification of TCR beta CDR3 regions was performed using RNA transcripts as template. An initial round of RT-PCR targeting the TCR CDR3 relied on the HTBI primer set. TCRdb independently ran MiXCR on the multiplex PCR reads; one entry per CDR3 protein. The table has under 250,000 distinct CDR3 sequences, under 20% seen once. Only a few counts were recorded for this clonotype. The antigen is undetermined.

This sequence was found in a man aged 45-65 years with Graves' hyperthyroidism. The chain combines TRBV6-2 or TRBV6-3 with TRBJ2-3; D is unresolved. Sequencing was done on a sample of blood. Here the CDR3 reads CASSRRTGDTQYF. In DNA form, the CDR3 reads TGTGCCAGCAGTCGACGGACGGGAGATACGCAGTATTTT.